This T cell receptor (beta chain) was sequenced for a study of T cell repertoires in cytomegalovirus infection. Study overall: Alongside well-studied HLA-B-restricted CMV epitopes, recently identified HLA-C-restricted CMV epitopes were also used. Evidence of both CMV infection and a matching HLA type came from public TCR beta signatures.

TCRdb analysed the reads with MiXCR anew, one entry per CDR3 protein. The sample carries approximately 600,000 distinct CDR3 sequences, 40% recorded once. This clonotype appeared a few times. Antigen unknown. This CDR3 has 14 residues. Germline V lookup: CDR1 SNHLY, CDR2 FYNNEI. The V end lost 6 bases, the J end lost 2 bases, and 13 bases lay between the germline ends. The source of this sequence is a human donor in good health (CMV status not recorded). Some clones in this sample may be carry-over from other donors' samples. Sample: cultured PBMCs, taken from culture after CMV antigen stimulation. V usage is TRBV2 and J usage is TRBJ1-2, with TRBD1 as a possible D gene (5 bases). CDR3 in amino acids: CASRPHGANYGYTF. CDR3 DNA: TGTGCCAGCAGACCCCACGGGGCCAACTATGGCTACACCTTC. Full variable domain (missing parts from reference TRBV2 and TRBJ1-2): EPEVTQTPSHQVTQMGQEVILRCVPISNHLYFYWYRQILGQKVEFLVSFYNNEISEKSEIFDDQFSVERPDGSNFTLKIRSTKLEDSAMYFCASRPHGANYGYTFGSGTRLTVV.